The 30 T cell receptor beta chains below were found in one sample sequenced in a study of Graves' ophthalmopathy and Graves' hyperthyroidism. Researchers took RNA transcripts and amplified TCR beta CDR3 regions from them. The library came from an HTBI-primed first-round RT-PCR and a second-round multiplex PCR. From the multiplex PCR reads, TCRdb called clonotypes with MiXCR, one entry per CDR3 protein. The sample includes 300,000 to 500,000 distinct CDR3 sequences, approximately 15% of them seen just once. The specimen was peripheral blood. These receptor sequences come from a woman under 30 with stable Graves' hyperthyroidism.

Concerning this clonotype itself: Sequence at one end of the junction differs from germline and may be a read error. The chain employs TRBV12-3 or TRBV12-4 and TRBJ1-5; tentative D call: TRBD1 (5 bases). The CDR3 spans 14 residues. The CDR3 region is CASSSDMASQPQHF. DNA for the CDR3: TGTGCCAGCAGTTCGGACATGGCATCGCAGCCTCAGCATTTT.

This clonotype was detected ten times or more. CDR3 sequence reads: CSARWDRGVEQYF. The CDR3 region has the DNA TGCAGTGCTAGATGGGACAGGGGGGTCGAGCAGTACTTC. The chain is built from TRBV20-1 and TRBJ2-7; TRBD1 aligns across 11 bases. J was trimmed by 6 bases and V by 2 bases; bases with no gene match: 3. The germline V gene has CDR1 DFQATT and CDR2 SNEGSKA (reference sequence). The CDR3 length is 13 residues.

In this sample, this clonotype turned up many times. J is TRBJ1-5 and V is TRBV20-1; D is perhaps TRBD1 (6 bases). Trimming removed 3 bases at V and 5 bases at J, with 11 bases between. The CDR3 totals 13 residues. Per the germline V gene, CDR1 is DFQATT and CDR2 is SNEGSKA (reference sequence). The CDR3 spells CSASAGADQPQHF. Written as DNA, the CDR3 is TGCAGTGCTAGTGCGGGGGCTGATCAGCCCCAGCATTTT.

This clonotype appeared many times. The rearrangement uses TRBV12-3 or TRBV12-4 and TRBJ1-1; the D gene is possibly TRBD1 (5 bases). V gave up 5 bases and J gave up 0 bases, with 10 bases separating them. CDR3 length equals 14 residues. The DNA of the CDR3 is TGTGCCAGCAGTCAACAGGCTCTGAACACTGAAGCTTTCTTT. It translates to CASSQQALNTEAFF.

The sample holds many counts of this clonotype. This chain links TRBV5-6 with TRBJ1-5, with D perhaps TRBD1 (5 bases). CDR1 SGHDT and CDR2 YYEEEE come from the germline V gene. With 2 bases removed from V and 9 bases from J, the gap between germline ends came to 9 bases. This CDR3 region has 12 residues. The CDR3 region has the DNA TGTGCCAGCAGCTTCGGGACGCTGCCCCAGCATTTT. Protein: CASSFGTLPQHF.

V is TRBV6-5 and J is TRBJ2-2; 10 bases match TRBD1. From germline, CDR1 is MNHEY and CDR2 SVGAGI. This CDR3 is 17 amino acids long. V lost 1 base and J lost 3; bases outside the gene matches: 5. CDR3 in DNA: TGTGCCAGCAGTTACTACGGACAGGGGGAGGACACCGGGGAGCTGTTTTTT. Its protein is CASSYYGQGEDTGELFF.

This clonotype was detected ten times or more. The J gene is TRBJ1-5, the V gene TRBV6-2 or TRBV6-3; D ambiguous. Trimming left V 4 bases short and J 2 bases short, with 15 bases between. Germline V gene lookup returns CDR1 MNHEY and CDR2 SVGEGT. The CDR3 sequence is 16 residues long. The CDR3, as DNA: TGTGCCAGCAGTTTACTGCTGACATTTGGCAATCAGCCCCAGCATTTT. This encodes CASSLLLTFGNQPQHF.

V is TRBV24-1 and J is TRBJ2-5; 8 bases match TRBD2. The CDR3 runs to 13 residues. V gave up 8 bases and J gave up 3 bases; unmatched junction bases: 4. Per the germline V gene, CDR1 is KGHDR and CDR2 is SFDVKD. The CDR3 DNA reads as TGTGCCACCAATAGCGGGGAGGAAGAGACCCAGTACTTC. Its translation: CATNSGEEETQYF.

This clonotype was counted many times. The gene calls are TRBV11-2 and TRBJ2-5; D might be TRBD2 (6 bases). This CDR3 spans 15 amino acids. Germline loops: CDR1 SGHAT, CDR2 FQNNGV. Trimming took 5 bases from V and 3 from J, leaving 16 bases between them. The CDR3 loop reads CASSPGERVEETQYF. CDR3 DNA: TGTGCCAGCAGCCCTGGCGAGCGGGTGGAAGAGACCCAGTACTTC.

The genes are TRBV18 and TRBJ1-5, with TRBD1 identical over 9 bases. V lost 3 bases to trimming and J lost 0 bases; unmatched junction nucleotides: 3. Germline assignment: CDR1 KGHSH and CDR2 LQKENI. This CDR3 region has 16 residues. CDR3 coding DNA: TGTGCCAGCTCACCTGGACAGGGGTATAGCAATCAGCCCCAGCATTTT. Translated: CASSPGQGYSNQPQHF.

In its sample, this clonotype was seen many times. The chain employs TRBV6-5 and TRBJ1-1; possibly TRBD1 for D (5 bases). The CDR3 runs to 14 residues. Germline CDR1 reads MNHEY; CDR2 reads SVGAGI. Trimming pared 4 bases from V and 6 bases from J, leaving 15 bases between. CDR3 nucleotide sequence: TGTGCCAGCAGTTTCGGCCCAAAGGGGTCTGAAGCTTTCTTT. It is translated as CASSFGPKGSEAFF.

This clonotype was counted ten times or more. In nucleotides, the CDR3 is TGTGCCAGCAGCTTAGGCTCGCCAGGAGGTACGCAGTATTTT. Translating gives CASSLGSPGGTQYF. The chain joins TRBV7-2 to TRBJ2-3; D may be TRBD2 (5 bases). CDR3 length: 14 residues. CDR1 SGHTA and CDR2 FQGNSA come from the germline V gene. Trimming shortened V by 1 base and J by 8 bases, and 13 bases separated the two germline ends.

This clonotype was detected many times. V and J are TRBV20-1 and TRBJ1-1; 11 positions agree with TRBD1. This CDR3 spans 15 amino acids. V shed 4 bases, J shed 7 bases, and the junction held 11 bases outside the gene matches. Germline assignment: CDR1 DFQATT and CDR2 SNEGSKA (reference sequence). CDR3: CSAKTAGTGGIEAFF. CDR3 coding DNA: TGCAGTGCTAAGACTGCCGGGACAGGGGGAATTGAAGCTTTCTTT.

There are many counts of this clonotype. This chain connects TRBV5-1 to TRBJ1-2; tentatively, D is TRBD1 (6 bases). V lost 4 bases and J 5 bases, leaving 18 bases between the germline ends. This CDR3 contains 15 residues. Germline-derived CDR1 and CDR2 are SGHRS and YFSETQ. This CDR3 is CASSQDAGAPYGYTF. CDR3 nucleotides: TGCGCCAGCAGCCAGGATGCGGGGGCTCCTTATGGCTACACCTTC.

The gene calls are TRBV24-1 and TRBJ2-7; 9 bases map to TRBD1. Germline loops: CDR1 KGHDR, CDR2 SFDVKD. The length of the CDR3 is 15 residues. With V trimmed by 3 bases and J by 3 bases, 5 bases remained unmatched. The CDR3 sequence is CATSDLRGQGYEQYF. For the CDR3, the DNA is TGTGCCACCAGTGATCTAAGGGGACAGGGCTACGAGCAGTACTTC.

This clonotype was seen only a few times. The chain has TRBV29-1 and TRBJ1-2; 8 bases line up with TRBD1. J was trimmed by 6 bases and V by 3 bases; bases with no gene match: 6. Germline loops: CDR1 SQVTM, CDR2 ANQGSEA. This CDR3 has 13 amino acids. DNA for the CDR3: TGCAGCGTTGATTCTGGACAGGGTCATGGCTACACCTTC. This sequence encodes CSVDSGQGHGYTF. Full variable domain (missing parts from reference TRBV29-1 and TRBJ1-2): SAVISQKPSRDICQRGTSLTIQCQVDSQVTMMFWYRQQPGQSLTLIATANQGSEATYESGFVIDKFPISRPNLTFSTLTVSNMSPEDSSIYLCSVDSGQGHGYTFGSGTRLTVV.

At least ten counts were recorded for this clonotype. The genes are TRBV12-3 or TRBV12-4 and TRBJ1-5; D not certain. The CDR3 covers 14 residues. V was clipped by 2 bases and J by 5 bases, with 10 bases between them. CDR3: CASSLTRSHQPQHF. The CDR3 nucleotides read TGTGCCAGCAGTTTAACCAGGAGCCATCAGCCCCAGCATTTT.

This clonotype was detected many times. V is TRBV5-1 and J is TRBJ1-1, with a possible D match to TRBD1 (5 bases). V was cut by 0 bases and J by 11 bases, with 11 bases left in between. The CDR3 covers 12 residues. CDR1 SGHRS and CDR2 YFSETQ come from the germline V gene. In nucleotides, the CDR3 is TGCGCCAGCAGCTTGGTTGGGGGAGAGGCTTTCTTT. Its protein product is CASSLVGGEAFF.

This clonotype was counted many times. An end of the junction does not agree with germline; a read error may underlie this. The chain joins TRBV7-2 to TRBJ1-1, with 9 bases that match TRBD1. The CDR3 spans 14 residues. The germline CDR1 and CDR2 sequences are SGHTA and FQGNSA. CDR3 region: CASTLNPGQGKAFF. The DNA for the CDR3 is TGTGCCAGCACCTTAAATCCCGGACAGGGGAAAGCTTTCTTT.

CDR3 coding DNA: TGTGCTAGTGGTTTGGTAGGGGCTTACGAGCAGTACTTC. As protein: CASGLVGAYEQYF. The V call is TRBV12-5, the J call TRBJ2-7; tentative D call: TRBD1 (5 bases). The CDR3 covers 13 residues. The ends were cut back, 0 bases at V and 4 bases at J, with 7 bases in the middle. Germline CDR1 reads LGHNT; CDR2 reads FRNRAP.

There are many counts of this clonotype. V usage is TRBV12-3 or TRBV12-4 and J usage is TRBJ1-1; 9 bases match TRBD1. The J segment lost 7 bases and the V segment lost 6 bases, leaving 6 bases of the junction unmatched. The CDR3 consists of 13 residues. The chain's CDR3 is CASSPGQGLEAFF. In DNA, the CDR3 is TGTGCCAGCAGCCCGGGACAGGGACTTGAAGCTTTCTTT.

The rearrangement joins TRBV6-2 or TRBV6-3 to TRBJ1-1, with a weak D call TRBD1 (6 bases). The V and J ends lost 4 bases and 3 bases respectively, with 12 bases between them. Germline CDR1 MNHEY, CDR2 SVGEGT. This CDR3 comprises 14 residues. CDR3 sequence: CASSSQGFHTEAFF. DNA of the CDR3: TGTGCCAGCAGTTCACAGGGTTTTCACACTGAAGCTTTCTTT.

This clonotype was picked up a small number of times. This chain connects TRBV5-1 to TRBJ1-5; TRBD1 agrees at 7 bases. This CDR3 has 14 residues. V lost 4 bases to trimming and J lost 5 bases; unmatched junction nucleotides: 6. Germline assignment: CDR1 SGHRS and CDR2 YFSETQ. CDR3 nucleotide sequence: TGCGCCAGCAGCCAGGGGGGCTCGGATCAGCCCCAGCATTTT. Amino acid sequence: CASSQGGSDQPQHF.

This clonotype was found many times. The gene calls are TRBV14 and TRBJ1-1; 12 nucleotides align to TRBD1. CDR3 length equals 18 residues. The J segment lost 5 bases and the V segment lost 4 bases, leaving 14 bases of the junction unmatched. CDR1 SGHDN and CDR2 FVKESK come from the germline V gene. CDR3 protein: CASSRNSGTGGLRTEAFF. CDR3 bases: TGTGCCAGCAGCCGGAACTCCGGGACAGGGGGCTTGAGAACTGAAGCTTTCTTT.

In DNA form, the CDR3 reads TGTGCCAGCACTCCTCATGGGGGGAATCAGCCCCAGCATTTT. Translated, it gives CASTPHGGNQPQHF. The chain links TRBV5-5 to TRBJ1-5; possibly TRBD1 for D (5 bases). Between the trimmed V and J ends, which lost 6 bases and 4 bases, there was a span of 14 bases. This CDR3 is built from 14 residues. CDR1 and CDR2 from the germline V gene are SGHKS and YYEKEE (reference sequence).

The table lists this clonotype with many counts. The chain employs TRBV7-2 and TRBJ2-7; D tentatively fits TRBD1 or TRBD2 (5 bases each). From germline, CDR1 is SGHTA and CDR2 FQGNSA. The CDR3 is 13 amino acids. Trimming removed 9 bases at V and 3 bases at J, with 15 bases between. This CDR3 reads CASKGPGIYEQYF. CDR3 in DNA: TGTGCCAGTAAGGGACCCGGCATCTACGAGCAGTACTTC.

The V gene is TRBV13, the J gene TRBJ2-7; tentative D call: TRBD1 (6 bases). Germline V gene lookup returns CDR1 PRHDT and CDR2 FYEKMQ (reference sequence). V lost 1 base to trimming and J lost 6 bases, with 16 bases between them. The CDR3 has 15 residues. CDR3 sequence: CASSLATGTLSEQYF. The CDR3 DNA is TGTGCCAGCAGCTTAGCTACAGGGACCCTCTCCGAGCAGTACTTC.

This chain joins TRBV19 and TRBJ1-1; perhaps TRBD1 as D (5 bases). Germline CDR1 LNHDA, CDR2 SQIVND (reference sequence). The V gene lost 0 bases and the J gene lost 5 bases, with 13 bases spanning the gap. The CDR3 is made up of 15 amino acids. The CDR3, as DNA: TGTGCCAGTAGTATAGATCAAGAGGGGCGGACTGAAGCTTTCTTT. Its protein product is CASSIDQEGRTEAFF. The full variable domain, in which reference TRBV19 and TRBJ1-1 provide the parts outside the CDR3, is DGGITQSPKYLFRKEGQNVTLSCEQNLNHDAMYWYRQDPGQGLRLIYYSQIVNDFQKGDIAEGYSVSREKKESFPLTVTSAQKNPTAFYLCASSIDQEGRTEAFFGQGTRLTVV.

The table lists this clonotype with many counts. The chain is built from TRBV24-1 and TRBJ1-1; no clear D gene. Trimming cost V 8 bases and J 2 bases, with 11 bases left between them. This CDR3 comprises 13 residues. Germline V CDR1 and CDR2: KGHDR, SFDVKD. CDR3: CATKGISNTEAFF. CDR3 in DNA: TGTGCCACCAAGGGTATTTCAAACACTGAAGCTTTCTTT.

This clonotype is a singleton in its sample. V usage is TRBV7-9 and J usage is TRBJ1-1, with D tentatively TRBD1 (6 bases). Between the trimmed V and J ends, which lost 4 bases and 0 bases, there was a span of 12 bases. This CDR3 has 15 amino acids. The germline CDR1 and CDR2 sequences are SEHNR and FQNEAQ (reference sequence). In DNA, the CDR3 is TGTGCCAGCAGCTCTAGCCCAGGGGTGAACACTGAAGCTTTCTTT. It translates to CASSSSPGVNTEAFF.